The source of this T cell receptor beta chain is a study of beta chain features in type 1 diabetes. Whole-study context: Patients shared similar age, gender and cell yields with healthy donors. Study conclusions and caveats: There was a moderate but significant shortening of TCRB CDR3s in all four CD4+ subsets of Type 1 diabetes patients. Patients with type 1 diabetes carried fewer insertions and had more deletions at their VDJ junctions. For cells with high TCR expression, cDNA sequencing could yield over-representation.

A word on this clone: Antigen: not known.

CD45RO/CCR7/CD25/CD127/CD95/CD27 sorting isolated CD4+ naive, central memory, regulatory and stem cell-like memory cells. Isolated RNA was reverse transcribed in full, so expressed TCRB transcripts were sequenced. Generated by immunoSEQ multiplex PCR, the TCRdb table keeps only in-frame clones and is missing some. The data show over 650,000 clones, with about 14% seen just once and 0.035% to 0.045% held by the top ten. This clonotype was obtained from a man aged 18 to 30 with type 1 diabetes. The sequencing sample was made of naive CD4+ T cells from blood.

The CDR3 sequence is CASSVQGTETQYF. The CDR3 bases are TGTGCCAGTAGTGTACAGGGAACGGAGACCCAGTACTTC. The chain recombines TRBV19 with TRBJ2-5; D possibly corresponds to TRBD1 (6 bases). Germline values: CDR1 LNHDA, CDR2 SQIVND (reference sequence). V shed 5 bases and J shed 5 bases, with 12 bases lying between them. The CDR3 runs 13 residues.